Here is one TCR beta chain with its context. Its antigen target is currently unknown. Within one base of it there is no much larger clone, and no base qualities were kept. The CDR3 numbers 12 residues from cysteine through phenylalanine. The kept DNA is CDR3 alone, 36 bases in frame from the first base. In the germline V gene, CDR1 corresponds to SQVTM and CDR2 to ANQGSEA. V sheds 7 bases and J sheds 5 bases, leaving 14 bases between their ends. The sample originates from a study of shared clonotypes between healthy human individuals (dated by TCRdb to 2020 to 2021). Background on the whole study: A couple of women and a few men aged 18 to 49 years were included in the cohort. Per donor, three plates each were used for CD4 naive and CD4 memory, two for CD8 naive, and one for CD8 memory. The study deeply sequenced blood TCR repertoires of five healthy adults to estimate repertoire size and the extent of clonotype sharing between individuals. To increase sequencing depth and limit assay-specific biases, TCR repertoire library preparation and sequencing were carried out by different laboratories using diverse techniques. Per donor, leukapheresis produced somewhere between about 0.94 and 9.5 billion PBMCs. Overall results and qualifications from the work: Naive subsets generally had larger estimated clonotype richness than memory subsets did. Only blood was sampled, and tissue TCR repertoires likely differ from those in blood. When several donors were compared, the shared fraction of clonotypes was around 5% for naive CD4, approximately 3.3% for naive CD8, 2.3% for memory CD4, and 0.4% for memory CD8. Higher generation probabilities were observed for clonotypes shared by all four sorted-subset donors than for non-shared clonotypes. The small number of donors limited the genetic and exposure-history diversity represented. Based on pairwise subsampling, the degree of clonotype sharing among donors was expected to be affected by sequencing depth. Incomplete sequencing was indicated by rarefaction of sorted-subset datasets, despite the large sequencing depth.

CD8 naive samples were CD45RO-negative cells positively selected for CCR7, giving a CD45RA+CCR7+ population that excluded TemRA cells. Healthy HIV-negative adults with no recently reported acute infections or vaccinations were included as donors. Every donor was a Caucasian adult residing in Nashville, Tennessee, USA. Blood was obtained by leukapheresis, after which PBMCs were separated by Ficoll-Histopaque density gradient centrifugation and cryopreserved in liquid nitrogen vapor phase. Purity and quantity of every magnetically sorted T cell population were checked by analytical flow cytometry. Genomic DNA was isolated from each sorted fraction and quantified by UV absorbance on a Nanodrop 2000c. Using the deep immunoSEQ assay, TCR CDR3 regions were amplified from genomic DNA by multiplex PCR. Genomic DNA extracted from each cell subset was distributed evenly over all wells of several immunoSEQ 96-well plates, and each plate served as one replicate. For sorted subsets, about 200 ng genomic DNA, equal to about 30,000 T cell genomes, was loaded into each replicate PCR. Purified libraries were quantified with a Qubit 3.0 fluorometer, sized on a Bioanalyzer 2100, and re-quantified with the KAPA Library Quantification kit. Each immunoSEQ 96-well plate was sequenced on its own single-read 150-cycle Illumina NextSeq 550 flow cell. Regarding the original processing steps: Because only junctional sequences without quality scores were contained in the immunoSEQ output, filtering matching that applied to full-length reads could not be performed. To assign V/J genes and CDR3, sequences were annotated against IMGT germline references using PyIR, a Python wrapper for IgBLAST v1.9. Reads were removed for weak V/J assignments (E-value above 1e-6), missing CDR3, stop codons, out-of-frame junctions, or ambiguous translated residues. V3J clonotypes were defined by identical inferred V gene, J gene, and CDR3 amino acid sequence. Percentage overlap between repertoires was computed as shared unique clonotypes divided by the size of the smaller repertoire. Repertoire richness was assessed with RTK rarefaction, the Chao1 estimator, and Recon v2.1 estimates of unobserved clonotypes. Generation probabilities were computed with OLGA for all TCRbeta clonotypes obtained by the gDNA method from four donors. The table comes from immuneACCESS by way of TCRdb, which keeps in-frame sequences with V and J called. Part of the clones is missing from these tables; in studies checked, under half for an unresolved V gene and the rest for unknown reasons. V and J calls and clone size are those listed in that table; D and trimming were worked out from the DNA. The sample table records approximately 720,000 clones; about 91% of these occur just once. The leading ten clones occupy approximately 24% of the sample.

The sequenced material came from naive CD8+ T cells sorted from blood. Explained via the paper, the cell subset or site label denotes: CD45RA+CCR7+. This receptor was obtained from a man aged 25 to 40 in good health. Recombination connected TRBV29-1 to TRBJ2-5; TRBD1 is a possible D gene, resting on 5 matching bases. The bases read TGCAGCGGAAAGGGGATTAGGGAGACCCAGTACTTC. The translation is CSGKGIRETQYF. Full variable domain (CDR3 extended with the reference TRBV29-1 and TRBJ2-5 proteins): SAVISQKPSRDICQRGTSLTIQCQVDSQVTMMFWYRQQPGQSLTLIATANQGSEATYESGFVIDKFPISRPNLTFSTLTVSNMSPEDSSIYLCSGKGIRETQYFGPGTRLLVL.